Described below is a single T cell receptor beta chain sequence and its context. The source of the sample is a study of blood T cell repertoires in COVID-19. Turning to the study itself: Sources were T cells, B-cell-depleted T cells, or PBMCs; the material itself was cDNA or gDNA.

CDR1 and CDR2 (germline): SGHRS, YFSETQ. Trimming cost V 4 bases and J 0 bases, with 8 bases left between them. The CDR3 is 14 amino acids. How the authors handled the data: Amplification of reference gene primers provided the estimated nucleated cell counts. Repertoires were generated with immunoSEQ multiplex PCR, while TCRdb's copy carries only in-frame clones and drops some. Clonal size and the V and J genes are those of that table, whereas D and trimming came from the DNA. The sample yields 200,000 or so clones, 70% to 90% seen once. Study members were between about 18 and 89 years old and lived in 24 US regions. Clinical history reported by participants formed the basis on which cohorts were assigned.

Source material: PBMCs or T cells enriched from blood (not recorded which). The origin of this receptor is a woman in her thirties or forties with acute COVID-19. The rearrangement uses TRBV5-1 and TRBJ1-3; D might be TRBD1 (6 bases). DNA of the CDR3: TGCGCCAGCAGCGCCAGGGGCTCTGGAAACACCATATATTTT. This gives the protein CASSARGSGNTIYF.